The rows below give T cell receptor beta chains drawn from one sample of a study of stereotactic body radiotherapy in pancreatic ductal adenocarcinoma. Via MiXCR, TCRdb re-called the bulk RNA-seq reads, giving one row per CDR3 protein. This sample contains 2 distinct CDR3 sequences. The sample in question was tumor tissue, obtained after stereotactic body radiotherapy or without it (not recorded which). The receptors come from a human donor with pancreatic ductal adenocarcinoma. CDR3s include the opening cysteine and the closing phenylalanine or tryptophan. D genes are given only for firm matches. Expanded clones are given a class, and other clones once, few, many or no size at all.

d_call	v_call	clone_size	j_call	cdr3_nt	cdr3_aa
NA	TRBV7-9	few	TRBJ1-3	TGTGCCAGCAGCTTAGTGTCAGCCGGAGACACCATATATTTT	CASSLVSAGDTIYF
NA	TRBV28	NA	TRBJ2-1	TGTGCCAGCAGTTTATCGAACAGGGATAATGAGCAGTTCTTC	CASSLSNRDNEQFF